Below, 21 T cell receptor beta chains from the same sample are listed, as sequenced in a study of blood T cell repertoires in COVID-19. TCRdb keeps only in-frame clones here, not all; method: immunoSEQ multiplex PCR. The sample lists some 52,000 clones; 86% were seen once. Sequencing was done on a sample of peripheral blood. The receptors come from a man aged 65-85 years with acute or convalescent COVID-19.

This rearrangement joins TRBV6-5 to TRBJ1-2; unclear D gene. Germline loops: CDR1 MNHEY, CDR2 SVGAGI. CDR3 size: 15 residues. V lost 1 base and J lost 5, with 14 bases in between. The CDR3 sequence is CASSYLVEGKYGYTF. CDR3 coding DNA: TGTGCCAGCAGTTACTTGGTGGAGGGAAAATATGGCTACACCTTC.

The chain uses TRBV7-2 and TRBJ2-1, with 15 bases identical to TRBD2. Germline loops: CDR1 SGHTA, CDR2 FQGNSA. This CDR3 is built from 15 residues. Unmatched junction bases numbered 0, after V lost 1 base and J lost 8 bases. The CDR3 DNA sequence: TGTGCCAGCAGCTTAGGGACTAGCGGGAGGGATGAGCAGTTCTTC. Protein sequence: CASSLGTSGRDEQFF.

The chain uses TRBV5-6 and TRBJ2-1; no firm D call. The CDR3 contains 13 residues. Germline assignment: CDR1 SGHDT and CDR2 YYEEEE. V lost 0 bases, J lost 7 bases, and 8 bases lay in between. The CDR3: CASSLVSSNEQFF. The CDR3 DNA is TGTGCCAGCAGCTTGGTGTCCAGTAATGAGCAGTTCTTC.

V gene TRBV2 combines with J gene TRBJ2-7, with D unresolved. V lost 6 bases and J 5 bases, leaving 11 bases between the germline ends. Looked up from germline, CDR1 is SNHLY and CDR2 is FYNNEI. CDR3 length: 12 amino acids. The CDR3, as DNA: TGTGCCAGCAGCGCACACATCCACGAGCAGTACTTC. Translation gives CASSAHIHEQYF. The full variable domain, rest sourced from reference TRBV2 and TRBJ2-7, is EPEVTQTPSHQVTQMGQEVILRCVPISNHLYFYWYRQILGQKVEFLVSFYNNEISEKSEIFDDQFSVERPDGSNFTLKIRSTKLEDSAMYFCASSAHIHEQYFGPGTRLTVT.

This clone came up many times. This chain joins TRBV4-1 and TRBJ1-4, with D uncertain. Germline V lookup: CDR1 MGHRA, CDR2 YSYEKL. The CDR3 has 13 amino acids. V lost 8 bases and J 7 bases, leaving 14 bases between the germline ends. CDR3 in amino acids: CASGGSRAEKLFF. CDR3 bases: TGCGCCAGCGGCGGGTCACGGGCTGAAAAACTGTTTTTT.

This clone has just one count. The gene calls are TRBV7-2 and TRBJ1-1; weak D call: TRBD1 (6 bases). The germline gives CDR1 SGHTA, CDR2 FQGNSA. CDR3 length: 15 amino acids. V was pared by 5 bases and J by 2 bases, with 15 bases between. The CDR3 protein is CASSPGIGTNTEAFF. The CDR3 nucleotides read TGTGCCAGCAGCCCGGGTATAGGGACAAACACTGAAGCTTTCTTT.

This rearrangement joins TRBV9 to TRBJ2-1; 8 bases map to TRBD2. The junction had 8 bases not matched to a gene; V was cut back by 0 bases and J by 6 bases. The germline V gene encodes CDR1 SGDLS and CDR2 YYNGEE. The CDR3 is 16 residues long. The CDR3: CASSVDAAGAFNEQFF. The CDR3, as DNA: TGTGCCAGCAGCGTAGACGCAGCGGGGGCGTTCAATGAGCAGTTCTTC.

In DNA form, the CDR3 reads TGTGCCAGCAGCCGAAGGACTCCGAACACCGGGGAGCTGTTTTTT. It translates to CASSRRTPNTGELFF. This chain joins TRBV6-5 and TRBJ2-2; possibly TRBD2 for D (5 bases). Germline V gene data show CDR1 as MNHEY and CDR2 as SVGAGI. The V gene lost 6 bases and the J gene lost 0 bases, with 11 bases spanning the gap. There are 15 residues in the CDR3.

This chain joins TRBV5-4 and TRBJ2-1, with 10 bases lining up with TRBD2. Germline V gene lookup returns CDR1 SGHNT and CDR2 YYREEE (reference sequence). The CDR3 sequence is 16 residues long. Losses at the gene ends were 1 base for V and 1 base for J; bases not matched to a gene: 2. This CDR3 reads CASSLKLAGSYNEQFF. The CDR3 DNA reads TGTGCCAGCAGCTTGAAACTAGCGGGGTCCTACAATGAGCAGTTCTTC.

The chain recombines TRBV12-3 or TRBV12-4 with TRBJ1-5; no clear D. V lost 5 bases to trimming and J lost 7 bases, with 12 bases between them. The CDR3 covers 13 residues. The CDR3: CASSPQTQQPQHF. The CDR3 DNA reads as TGTGCCAGCAGTCCCCAGACACAACAGCCCCAGCATTTT.

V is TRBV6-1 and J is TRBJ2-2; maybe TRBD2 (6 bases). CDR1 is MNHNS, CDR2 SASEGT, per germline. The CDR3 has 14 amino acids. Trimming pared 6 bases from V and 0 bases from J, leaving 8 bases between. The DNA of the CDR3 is TGTGCCAGCAGAAGACTAGCGAACACCGGGGAGCTGTTTTTT. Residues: CASRRLANTGELFF.

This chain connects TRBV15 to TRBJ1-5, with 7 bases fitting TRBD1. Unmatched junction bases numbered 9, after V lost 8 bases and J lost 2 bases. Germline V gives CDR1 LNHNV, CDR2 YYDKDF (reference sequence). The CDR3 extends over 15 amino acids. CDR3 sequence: CATGDRVEGNQPQHF. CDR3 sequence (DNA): TGTGCCACCGGCGACAGGGTCGAGGGCAATCAGCCCCAGCATTTT.

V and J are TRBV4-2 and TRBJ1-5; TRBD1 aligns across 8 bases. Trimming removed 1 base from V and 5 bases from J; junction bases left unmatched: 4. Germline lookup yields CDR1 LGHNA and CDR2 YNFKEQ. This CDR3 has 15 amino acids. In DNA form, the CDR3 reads TGTGCCAGCAGCCAAGGTGGGACAGGCGATCAGCCCCAGCATTTT. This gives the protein CASSQGGTGDQPQHF.

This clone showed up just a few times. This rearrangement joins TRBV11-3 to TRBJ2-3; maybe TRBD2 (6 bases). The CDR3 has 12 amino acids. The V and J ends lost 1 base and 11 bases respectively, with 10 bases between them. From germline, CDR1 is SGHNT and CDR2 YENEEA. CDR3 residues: CASSLVAEKQYF. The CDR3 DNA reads TGTGCCAGCAGCTTAGTAGCGGAGAAGCAGTATTTT.

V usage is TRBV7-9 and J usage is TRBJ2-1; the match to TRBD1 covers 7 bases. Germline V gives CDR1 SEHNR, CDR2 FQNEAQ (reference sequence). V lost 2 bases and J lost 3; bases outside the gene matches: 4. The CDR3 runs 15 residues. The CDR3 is CASSLWDRVYNEQFF. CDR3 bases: TGTGCCAGCAGCTTATGGGACAGAGTCTACAATGAGCAGTTCTTC.

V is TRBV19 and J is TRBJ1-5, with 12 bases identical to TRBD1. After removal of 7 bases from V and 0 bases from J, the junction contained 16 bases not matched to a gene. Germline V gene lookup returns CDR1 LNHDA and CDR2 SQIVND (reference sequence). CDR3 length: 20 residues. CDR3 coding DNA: TGTGCCAGTAAACCCCTAACTGGGACAGGGGGCCGCTATAGCAATCAGCCCCAGCATTTT. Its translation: CASKPLTGTGGRYSNQPQHF.

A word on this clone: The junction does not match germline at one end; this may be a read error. The CDR3 loop is CASTKANYSYTF. CDR3 in DNA: TGTGCCAGTACAAAAGCGAACTATAGCTACACCTTC. V usage is TRBV19 and J usage is TRBJ1-2; D unresolved. The CDR3 consists of 12 residues. CDR1 and CDR2 (germline): LNHDA, SQIVND (reference sequence). The whole variable domain, remainder taken from reference TRBV19 and TRBJ1-2, is DGGITQSPKYLFRKEGQNVTLSCEQNLNHDAMYWYRQDPGQGLRLIYYSQIVNDFQKGDIAEGYSVSREKKESFPLTVTSAQKNPTAFYLCASTKANYSYTFGSGTRLTVV.

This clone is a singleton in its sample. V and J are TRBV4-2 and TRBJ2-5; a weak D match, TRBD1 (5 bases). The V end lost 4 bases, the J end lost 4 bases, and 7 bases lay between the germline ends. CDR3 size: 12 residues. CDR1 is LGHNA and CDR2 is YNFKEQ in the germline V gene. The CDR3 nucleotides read TGTGCCAGCAGCCCTGGGGCAGAGACCCAGTACTTC. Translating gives CASSPGAETQYF.

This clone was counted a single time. CDR3 residues: CASSLRQGAMTYNSPLHF. The DNA of the CDR3 is TGTGCCAGCAGCTTACGACAGGGCGCGATGACCTATAATTCACCCCTCCACTTT. The J gene is TRBJ1-6, the V gene TRBV5-4, with 7 bases that match TRBD1. The V and J ends lost 2 bases and 2 bases, in that order; junction bases with no gene match: 10. Germline values: CDR1 SGHNT, CDR2 YYREEE (reference sequence). CDR3 length: 18 residues.

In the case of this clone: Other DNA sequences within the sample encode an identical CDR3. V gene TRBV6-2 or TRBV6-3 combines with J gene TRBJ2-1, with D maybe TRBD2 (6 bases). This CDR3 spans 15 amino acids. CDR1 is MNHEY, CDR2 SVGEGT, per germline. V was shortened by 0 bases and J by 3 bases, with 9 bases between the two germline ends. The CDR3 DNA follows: TGTGCCAGCAGTTACTCAGGGAGGCTCTACAATGAGCAGTTCTTC. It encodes CASSYSGRLYNEQFF.

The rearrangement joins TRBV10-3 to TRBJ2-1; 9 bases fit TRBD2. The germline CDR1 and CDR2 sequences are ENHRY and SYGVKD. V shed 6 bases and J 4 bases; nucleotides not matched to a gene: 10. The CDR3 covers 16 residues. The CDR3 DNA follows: TGTGCCATCAGCCTTGGTAGCGGGAGTGCTTACAATGAGCAGTTCTTC. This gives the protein CAISLGSGSAYNEQFF.